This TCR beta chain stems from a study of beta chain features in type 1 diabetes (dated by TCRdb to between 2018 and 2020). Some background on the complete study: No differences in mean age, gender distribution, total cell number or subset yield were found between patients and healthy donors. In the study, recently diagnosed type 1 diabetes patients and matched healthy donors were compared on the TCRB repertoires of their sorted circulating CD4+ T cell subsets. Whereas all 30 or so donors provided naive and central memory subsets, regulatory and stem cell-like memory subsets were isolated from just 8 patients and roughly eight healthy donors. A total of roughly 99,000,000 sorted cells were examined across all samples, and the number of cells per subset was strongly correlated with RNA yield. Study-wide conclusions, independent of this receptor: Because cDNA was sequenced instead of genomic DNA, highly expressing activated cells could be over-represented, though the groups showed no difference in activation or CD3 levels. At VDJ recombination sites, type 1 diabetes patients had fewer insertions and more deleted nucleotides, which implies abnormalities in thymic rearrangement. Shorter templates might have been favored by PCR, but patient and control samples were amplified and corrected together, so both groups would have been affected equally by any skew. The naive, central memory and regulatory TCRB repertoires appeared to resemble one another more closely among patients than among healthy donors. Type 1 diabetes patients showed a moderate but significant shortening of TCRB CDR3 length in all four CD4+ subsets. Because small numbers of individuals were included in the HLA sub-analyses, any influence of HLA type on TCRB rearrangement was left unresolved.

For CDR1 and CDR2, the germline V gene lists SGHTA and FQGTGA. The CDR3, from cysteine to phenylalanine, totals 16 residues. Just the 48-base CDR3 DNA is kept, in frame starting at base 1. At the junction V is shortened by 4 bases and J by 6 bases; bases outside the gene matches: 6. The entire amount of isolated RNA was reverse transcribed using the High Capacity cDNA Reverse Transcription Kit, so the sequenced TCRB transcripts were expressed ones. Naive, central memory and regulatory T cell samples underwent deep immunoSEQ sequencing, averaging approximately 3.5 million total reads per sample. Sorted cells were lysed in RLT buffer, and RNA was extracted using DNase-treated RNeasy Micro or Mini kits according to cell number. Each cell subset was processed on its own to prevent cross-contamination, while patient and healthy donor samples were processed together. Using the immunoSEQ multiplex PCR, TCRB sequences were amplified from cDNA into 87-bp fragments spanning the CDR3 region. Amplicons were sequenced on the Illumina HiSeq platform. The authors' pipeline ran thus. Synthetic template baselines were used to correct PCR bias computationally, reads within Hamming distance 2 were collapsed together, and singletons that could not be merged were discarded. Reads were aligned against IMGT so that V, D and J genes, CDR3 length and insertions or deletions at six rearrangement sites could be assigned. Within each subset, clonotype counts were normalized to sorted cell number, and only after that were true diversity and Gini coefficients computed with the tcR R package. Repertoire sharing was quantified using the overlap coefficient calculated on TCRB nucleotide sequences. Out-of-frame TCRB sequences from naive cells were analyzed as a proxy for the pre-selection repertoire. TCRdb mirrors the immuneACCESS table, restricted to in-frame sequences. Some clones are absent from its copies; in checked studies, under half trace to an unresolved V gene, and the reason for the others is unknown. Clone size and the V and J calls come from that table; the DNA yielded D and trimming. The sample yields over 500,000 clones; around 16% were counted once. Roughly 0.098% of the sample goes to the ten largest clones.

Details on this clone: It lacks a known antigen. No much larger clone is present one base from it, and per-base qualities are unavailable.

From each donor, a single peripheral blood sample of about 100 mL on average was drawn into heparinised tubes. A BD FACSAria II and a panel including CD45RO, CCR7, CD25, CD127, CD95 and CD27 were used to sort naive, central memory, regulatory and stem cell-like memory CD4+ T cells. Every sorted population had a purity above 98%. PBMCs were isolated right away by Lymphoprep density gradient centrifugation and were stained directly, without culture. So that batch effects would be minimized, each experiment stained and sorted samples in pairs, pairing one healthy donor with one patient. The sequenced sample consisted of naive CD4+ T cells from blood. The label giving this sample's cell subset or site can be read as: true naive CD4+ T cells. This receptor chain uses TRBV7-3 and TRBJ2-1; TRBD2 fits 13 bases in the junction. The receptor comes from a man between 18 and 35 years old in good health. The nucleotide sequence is TGTGCCAGCAGCTCCCTCGGGACTAGCGGGACCAATGAGCAGTTCTTC. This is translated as CASSSLGTSGTNEQFF. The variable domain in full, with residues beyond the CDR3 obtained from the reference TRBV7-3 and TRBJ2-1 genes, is GAGVSQTPSNKVTEKGKYVELRCDPISGHTALYWYRQSLGQGPEFLIYFQGTGAADDSGLPNDRFFAVRPEGSVSTLKIQRTERGDSAVYLCASSSLGTSGTNEQFFGPGTRLTVL.